The 27 T cell receptor beta chains in this list originate from one sample, sequenced in a study of T cells after yellow fever vaccination (dated by TCRdb to between 2017 and 2020). The treatment or condition label here, explained by the study, means: live attenuated yellow fever vaccine strain. The library came from 5' RACE. The sequencer was an Illumina HiSeq 2500. In-frame beta chains were kept once TCRdb had trimmed the public reads at Q25 with fastp and called clones with MiXCR. Each entry is one CDR3 protein sequence, shown with its most common DNA and genes. The sample has 450,000 to 550,000 distinct CDR3 sequences on record, 20% to 25% of them singletons. About a sixth of the sample goes to the ten largest clones. Sequenced material: PBMCs, taken approximately 22 days after the first yellow fever vaccination. These receptors were collected from a man aged 18-30 years who received the YFV17D yellow fever vaccine.

There are many counts of this clonotype. The chain couples TRBV12-3 or TRBV12-4 to TRBJ2-5, with a weak D call TRBD2 (6 bases). Between the trimmed V and J ends, which lost 2 bases and 5 bases, there was a span of 6 bases. This CDR3 comprises 12 residues. CDR3 amino acids: CASSLRGETQYF. The DNA of the CDR3 is TGTGCCAGCAGTTTACGGGGGGAGACCCAGTACTTC.

This clonotype was seen only a few times. V is TRBV10-3 and J is TRBJ1-5; D is possibly TRBD1 (6 bases). CDR1 is ENHRY, CDR2 SYGVKD, per germline. This CDR3 is 14 amino acids long. With 5 bases removed from V and 4 bases from J, the gap between germline ends came to 12 bases. CDR3 region: CAISSGGANQPQHF. DNA of the CDR3: TGTGCCATCAGTAGTGGGGGGGCGAATCAGCCCCAGCATTTT.

CDR3 sequence reads: CASSHGTPPPAGELFF. The CDR3, as DNA: TGTGCCAGCAGCCACGGGACTCCACCCCCCGCCGGGGAGCTGTTTTTT. The gene calls are TRBV7-2 and TRBJ2-2, with D maybe TRBD2 (6 bases). V lost 5 bases, J lost 6 bases, and 19 bases lay in between. The CDR3 has 16 amino acids. Germline CDR1 is SGHTA and CDR2 is FQGNSA.

The sample holds one count of this clonotype. The CDR3 protein is CASSYGIGGPDTDTQYF. CDR3 nucleotides: TGTGCCAGCAGTTACGGAATAGGGGGACCTGACACAGATACGCAGTATTTT. V gene TRBV25-1 combines with J gene TRBJ2-3; D perhaps matches TRBD1 (6 bases). The V gene lost 5 bases and the J gene lost 2 bases, with 20 bases spanning the gap. From germline, CDR1 is MGHDK and CDR2 SYGVNS. The CDR3 has 17 amino acids.

This clonotype was found once. Without the conserved terminal phenylalanine or tryptophan, this CDR3 likely stems from a read error. The V and J genes are TRBV28 and TRBJ2-3, with 16 bases fitting TRBD2. Germline lookup yields CDR1 MDHEN and CDR2 SYDVKM. V gave up 5 bases and J gave up 7 bases; unmatched junction bases: 12. CDR3 length: 18 residues. CDR3 sequence reads: CASSTPSGTSGGANTQYS. The DNA for the CDR3 is TGTGCCAGCAGTACACCCTCCGGGACTAGCGGGGGGGCGAATACGCAGTATTCT.

The chain uses TRBV30 and TRBJ1-1; 9 bases map to TRBD1. There are 13 residues in the CDR3. V shed 4 bases and J 4 bases; nucleotides not matched to a gene: 4. Germline-derived CDR1 and CDR2 are GTSNPN and SVGIG (reference sequence). CDR3 protein: CAWTGQGGTEAFF. CDR3 nucleotide sequence: TGTGCCTGGACGGGACAGGGTGGCACTGAAGCTTTCTTT.

This clonotype has a handful of counts. The chain combines TRBV7-2 with TRBJ2-7, with 7 bases fitting TRBD1. The CDR3 has 14 residues. Germline-derived CDR1 and CDR2 are SGHTA and FQGNSA. Trimming at V came to 4 bases and at J to 5 bases, leaving 8 bases not matched to a gene. The CDR3 is CASSSRQGRNEQYF. The CDR3, as DNA: TGTGCCAGCAGCTCCAGACAGGGACGGAACGAGCAGTACTTC.

V is TRBV7-9 and J is TRBJ2-7; 8 nucleotides line up with TRBD2. The CDR3 loop spans 16 amino acids. The germline V gene has CDR1 SEHNR and CDR2 FQNEAQ (reference sequence). Trimming took 3 bases from V and 5 from J; bases not matched to a gene: 12. CDR3 in DNA: TGTGCCAGCAGCTTCCCCCCGGGAGGGTGGGTCGACGAGCAGTACTTC. Amino acid sequence: CASSFPPGGWVDEQYF.

This clonotype was seen a few times. The chain joins TRBV20-1 to TRBJ1-1, with D unclear. V was shortened by 7 bases and J by 1 base, with 19 bases between the two germline ends. CDR1 DFQATT and CDR2 SNEGSKA come from the germline V gene (reference sequence). CDR3 length: 15 residues. CDR3 amino acids: CSVPIRTGRNTEAFF. The CDR3 DNA is TGCAGTGTCCCGATCCGGACGGGAAGGAACACTGAAGCTTTCTTT.

This clonotype was seen more than once but under ten times. CDR3 residues: CATSDFRGGELFF. The CDR3 DNA is TGTGCCACCAGTGATTTTCGGGGCGGGGAGCTGTTTTTT. The chain joins TRBV24-1 to TRBJ2-2; a weak D match, TRBD2 (5 bases). The CDR3 runs 13 residues. Trimming removed 1 base at V and 7 bases at J, with 6 bases between. CDR1 and CDR2 (germline): KGHDR, SFDVKD.

This clonotype was counted a few times. This chain links TRBV12-3 or TRBV12-4 with TRBJ2-7; the D is unclear. Trimming removed 4 bases at V and 5 bases at J, with 15 bases between. This CDR3 is 14 amino acids long. CDR3 bases: TGTGCCAGCAGTTCCCTCGGAAGGGCGAACGAGCAGTACTTC. Translation gives CASSSLGRANEQYF.

The V call is TRBV5-1, the J call TRBJ1-4; D is unresolved. V dropped 4 bases and J dropped 6 bases, with 13 bases sitting between them. This CDR3 has 14 amino acids. Germline V lookup: CDR1 SGHRS, CDR2 YFSETQ. CDR3 DNA: TGCGCCAGCAGCGAACGGGCAGCTGATGAAAAACTGTTTTTT. Protein sequence: CASSERAADEKLFF.

In this sample, this clonotype turned up a few times. CDR3 loop: CASSQDPGYTEAFF. The CDR3 coding sequence is TGTGCCAGCAGCCAAGACCCAGGGTACACTGAAGCTTTCTTT. The J gene is TRBJ1-1, the V gene TRBV4-2, with D possibly TRBD1 on 5 matching bases. The CDR3 has 14 amino acids. Trimming took 0 bases from V and 3 from J, leaving 8 bases between them. Germline-derived CDR1 and CDR2 are LGHNA and YNFKEQ.

This clonotype was observed a handful of times. The chain joins TRBV6-5 to TRBJ2-3; the D call may be TRBD1 or TRBD2 (6 bases each). CDR1 is MNHEY, CDR2 SVGAGI, per germline. The CDR3 has 16 amino acids. V lost 0 bases, J lost 4 bases, and 14 bases lay in between. The CDR3 reads CASSYSSTGRSDTQYF. The CDR3 DNA reads as TGTGCCAGCAGTTACTCGTCTACAGGGAGGTCAGATACGCAGTATTTT.

This clonotype was seen only a few times. The V call is TRBV6-5, the J call TRBJ1-2, with D perhaps TRBD1 (6 bases). This CDR3 has 15 amino acids. The germline gives CDR1 MNHEY, CDR2 SVGAGI. V lost 0 bases, J lost 4 bases, and 12 bases lay in between. The CDR3, as DNA: TGTGCCAGCAGTTACTCTTACAGGGTTAGCTATGGCTACACCTTC. This codes for CASSYSYRVSYGYTF.

This clonotype was observed a handful of times. The chain employs TRBV20-1 and TRBJ2-3, with 9 bases aligning to TRBD2. The J segment lost 4 bases and the V segment lost 4 bases, leaving 9 bases of the junction unmatched. CDR3 size: 15 residues. Germline lookup yields CDR1 DFQATT and CDR2 SNEGSKA (reference sequence). The CDR3 region has the DNA TGCAGTGCTACTCCCGGGACTAGCATTCCAGATACGCAGTATTTT. Residues: CSATPGTSIPDTQYF.

A few counts support this clonotype. The chain carries TRBV6-5 and TRBJ1-2; no clear D. The CDR3 totals 13 residues. Germline lookup yields CDR1 MNHEY and CDR2 SVGAGI. V gave up 6 bases and J gave up 5 bases, with 13 bases separating them. The CDR3 region is CASRTVSSYGYTF. CDR3 coding DNA: TGTGCCAGCAGAACAGTGTCTTCTTATGGCTACACCTTC.

The table lists this clonotype with a few counts. V usage is TRBV10-3 and J usage is TRBJ2-5; D remains ambiguous. Germline assignment: CDR1 ENHRY and CDR2 SYGVKD. V lost 3 bases and J 2 bases, leaving 13 bases between the germline ends. This CDR3 comprises 15 residues. The CDR3 bases are TGTGCCATCAGTGACCTAAACAGCTATCAAGAGACCCAGTACTTC. Translating gives CAISDLNSYQETQYF.

V is TRBV7-9 and J is TRBJ1-5; D remains unclear. Germline lookup yields CDR1 SEHNR and CDR2 FQNEAQ (reference sequence). This CDR3 comprises 13 residues. Trimming left V 4 bases short and J 6 bases short, with 10 bases between. The chain's CDR3 is CASSSLQGQPQHF. The DNA of the CDR3 is TGTGCCAGCAGCTCGCTGCAAGGTCAGCCCCAGCATTTT.

This clonotype showed up many times. The gene calls are TRBV28 and TRBJ1-1; D perhaps matches TRBD1 (5 bases). CDR1 is MDHEN and CDR2 is SYDVKM in the germline V gene. Trimming removed 5 bases from V and 9 bases from J, with 10 bases in between. The CDR3 is 11 amino acids. The CDR3 is CASSNAGKAFF. The DNA of the CDR3 is TGTGCCAGCAGTAACGCAGGGAAAGCTTTCTTT. The variable domain in full, with the rest retrieved from reference TRBV28 and TRBJ1-1, is DVKVTQSSRYLVKRTGEKVFLECVQDMDHENMFWYRQDPGLGLRLIYFSYDVKMKEKGDIPEGYSVSREKKERFSLILESASTNQTSMYLCASSNAGKAFFGQGTRLTVV.

The chain uses TRBV18 and TRBJ1-1, with TRBD1 matching 7 bases. The trim removed 3 bases at V and 5 bases at J, leaving 9 bases unmatched. The CDR3 spans 15 residues. Germline values: CDR1 KGHSH, CDR2 LQKENI. The DNA for the CDR3 is TGTGCCAGCTCACCCCGACAGGGCCCGAGGACTGAAGCTTTCTTT. Its translation is CASSPRQGPRTEAFF.

This clonotype was counted only a few times. V usage is TRBV12-3 or TRBV12-4 and J usage is TRBJ1-2; perhaps TRBD1 as D (5 bases). This CDR3 contains 15 residues. V was clipped by 5 bases and J by 3 bases, with 16 bases between them. The CDR3 loop is CASSPQAGTDYGYTF. For the CDR3, the DNA is TGTGCCAGCAGTCCTCAAGCGGGGACGGACTATGGCTACACCTTC.

This clonotype was seen repeatedly, ten times or more. V usage is TRBV29-1 and J usage is TRBJ2-2; 7 nucleotides agree with TRBD2. Trimming took 8 bases from V and 1 from J; bases not matched to a gene: 7. In germline, CDR1 is SQVTM, CDR2 ANQGSEA. The CDR3 runs 14 residues. CDR3 protein: CSTQGGGNTGELFF. The CDR3, as DNA: TGCAGCACCCAGGGCGGGGGGAACACCGGGGAGCTGTTTTTT.

The chain carries TRBV4-1 and TRBJ2-5, with D possibly TRBD2 on 5 matching bases. Trimming removed 7 bases at V and 0 bases at J, with 27 bases between. The CDR3 has 19 residues. Germline V gene data show CDR1 as MGHRA and CDR2 as YSYEKL. CDR3 in amino acids: CASTSRNCIASSNQETQYF. Here the CDR3 DNA reads TGCGCCAGCACCTCAAGAAATTGTATAGCGTCGTCTAACCAAGAGACCCAGTACTTC.

This clonotype was seen a handful of times. The J gene is TRBJ2-7, the V gene TRBV7-2, with 9 bases identical to TRBD1. The germline V gene encodes CDR1 SGHTA and CDR2 FQGNSA. This CDR3 is built from 15 residues. Losses at the gene ends were 5 bases for V and 2 bases for J; bases not matched to a gene: 7. This CDR3 reads CASSPGQGITYEQYF. For the CDR3, the DNA is TGTGCCAGCAGCCCAGGACAGGGGATAACCTACGAGCAGTACTTC.

Only a few counts were recorded for this clonotype. CDR3 sequence: CASSPVGGETQYF. As DNA, the CDR3 is TGTGCCAGCTCACCAGTCGGAGGGGAGACCCAGTACTTC. The chain couples TRBV18 to TRBJ2-5, with D perhaps matching TRBD2 (6 bases). Trimming left V 2 bases short and J 5 bases short, with 9 bases between. The germline V gene has CDR1 KGHSH and CDR2 LQKENI. This CDR3 spans 13 amino acids.

The gene calls are TRBV5-1 and TRBJ2-5, with 8 nucleotides matching TRBD1. Trimming at V came to 4 bases and at J to 1 base, leaving 6 bases not matched to a gene. The CDR3 sequence is 15 residues long. Germline V gives CDR1 SGHRS, CDR2 YFSETQ. The CDR3 DNA sequence: TGCGCCAGCAGCCCGGGACAGGTCGGCCAAGAGACCCAGTACTTC. It codes for CASSPGQVGQETQYF.